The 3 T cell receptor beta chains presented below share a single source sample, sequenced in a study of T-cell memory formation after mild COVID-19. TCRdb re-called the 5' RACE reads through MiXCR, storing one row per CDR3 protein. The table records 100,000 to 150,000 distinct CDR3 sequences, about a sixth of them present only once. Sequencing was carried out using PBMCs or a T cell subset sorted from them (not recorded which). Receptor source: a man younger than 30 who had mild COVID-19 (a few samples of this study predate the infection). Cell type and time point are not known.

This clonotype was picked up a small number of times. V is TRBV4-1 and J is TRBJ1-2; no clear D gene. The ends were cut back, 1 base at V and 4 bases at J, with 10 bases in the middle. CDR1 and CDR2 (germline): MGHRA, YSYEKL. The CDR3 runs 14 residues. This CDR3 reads CASSQVKHFYGYTF. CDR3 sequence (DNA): TGCGCCAGCAGCCAAGTGAAGCATTTCTATGGCTACACCTTC.

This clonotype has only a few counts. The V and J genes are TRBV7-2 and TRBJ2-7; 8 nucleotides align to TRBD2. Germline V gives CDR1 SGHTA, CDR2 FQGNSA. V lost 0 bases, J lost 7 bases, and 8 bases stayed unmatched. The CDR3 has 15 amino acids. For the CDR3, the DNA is TGTGCCAGCAGCTTAGCTAGCGGGGTGACGGGGGAGCAGTACTTC. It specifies CASSLASGVTGEQYF.

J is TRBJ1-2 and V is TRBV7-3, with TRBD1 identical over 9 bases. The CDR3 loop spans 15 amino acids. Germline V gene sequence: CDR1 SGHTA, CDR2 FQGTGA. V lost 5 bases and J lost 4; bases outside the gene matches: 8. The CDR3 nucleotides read TGTGCCAGCAGCCGACCGGGACAGGGCCTCTATGGCTACACCTTC. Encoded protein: CASSRPGQGLYGYTF.